What follows describes a single T cell receptor beta chain. Germline lookup yields CDR1 SGHTA and CDR2 FQGTGA. The CDR3 runs to 15 residues. The V end lost 0 bases, the J end lost 6 bases, and 9 bases lay between the germline ends. The method was immunoSEQ multiplex PCR; TCRdb's version includes in-frame clones alone and lacks a portion of them. This sample has roughly 190,000 clones, with 80% found just once. This record belongs to a study of blood T cell repertoires in COVID-19. The sample taken for sequencing was peripheral blood. The receptor comes from a man in his fifties or sixties with acute or convalescent COVID-19. The V call is TRBV7-3, the J call TRBJ1-6, with D unclear. The CDR3 coding sequence is TGTGCCAGCAGCTTAACGGCGGGGTTTAATTCACCCCTCCACTTT. Translating gives CASSLTAGFNSPLHF.